Listed below are T cell receptor beta chains from one sample, sequenced in a study of human versus mouse CDR3 diversity and MHC coevolution. Only in-frame clones appear in the TCRdb table, and some are missing; sequencing was by immunoSEQ multiplex PCR. The table records 60,000 to 95,000 clones, 85% to 95% of them present only once. The sample consisted of naive CD4+ T cells from blood. The receptors here all came from a person aged 30 to 69 in good health. The CDR3 runs from the conserved cysteine through the conserved F or W. The D gene is left open where the match is weak. Clone size is not always given. Where it is, it says once, few, many or a class for expanded clones.

>TRBD2|NA|TRBV7-6|TRBJ2-5
CASSLSAGVETQYF
TGTGCCAGCAGCTTGTCTGCGGGAGTGGAGACCCAGTACTTC
>TRBD1|NA|TRBV7-6|TRBJ2-7
CASSLKQGAGEQYF
TGTGCCAGCAGCTTGAAACAGGGGGCGGGCGAGCAGTACTTC
>TRBD1|NA|TRBV11-2|TRBJ1-1
CASSLRPGQGSMNTEAFF
TGTGCCAGCAGCTTAAGGCCGGGACAGGGATCCATGAACACTGAAGCTTTCTTT
>NA|NA|TRBV7-8|TRBJ2-1
CASSPGHQNNEQFF
TGTGCCAGCAGCCCAGGACACCAGAACAATGAGCAGTTCTTC
>NA|NA|TRBV5-8|TRBJ1-5
CASSYWSGEGSNQPQHF
TGTGCCAGCAGCTATTGGTCAGGGGAGGGTAGCAATCAGCCCCAGCATTTT
>TRBD2|NA|TRBV18|TRBJ2-2
CASSLGLAVTGELFF
TGTGCCAGCTCACTAGGACTAGCGGTAACCGGGGAGCTGTTTTTT
>TRBD1|NA|TRBV6-1|TRBJ2-7
CASSTGGVSYEQYF
TGTGCCAGCAGTACAGGGGGCGTCTCCTACGAGCAGTACTTC
>NA|NA|TRBV15|TRBJ1-1
CATSRALDTEAFF
TGTGCCACCAGCAGAGCCCTCGACACTGAAGCTTTCTTT
>NA|NA|TRBV2|TRBJ2-4
CASSPENIQYF
TGTGCCAGCAGTCCCGAAAACATTCAGTACTTC
>NA|NA|TRBV21-1|TRBJ1-3
CASSNDDRASGNTIYF
TGTGCCAGCAGCAATGACGACAGGGCATCTGGAAACACCATATATTTT
>NA|once|TRBV2|TRBJ1-3
CASAPETGNTIYF
TGTGCCAGCGCCCCGGAGACTGGAAACACCATATATTTT
>NA|few|TRBV5-8|TRBJ1-1
CASSFAPGEAFF
TGTGCCAGCAGCTTTGCCCCAGGCGAGGCTTTCTTT
>TRBD2|NA|TRBV11-2|TRBJ2-7
CASSSLAGANYEQYF
TGTGCCAGCAGCTCTCTAGCGGGAGCCAACTACGAGCAGTACTTC
>TRBD2|few|TRBV5-1|TRBJ2-1
CASSFGLAGGYEQFF
TGCGCCAGCAGCTTTGGACTAGCGGGAGGATATGAGCAGTTCTTC
>TRBD1|NA|TRBV7-9|TRBJ1-2
CASSLWALTGGVGYTF
TGTGCCAGCAGCTTGTGGGCGTTGACAGGGGGTGTTGGCTACACCTTC
>NA|NA|TRBV4-2|TRBJ2-5
CASSQGTGFQETQYF
TGTGCCAGCAGCCAAGGGACGGGGTTCCAAGAGACCCAGTACTTC
>NA|NA|TRBV29-1|TRBJ2-5
CSVEDHGSRAQYF
TGCAGCGTTGAAGATCACGGATCCAGGGCCCAGTACTTC
>TRBD2|NA|TRBV2|TRBJ2-5
CASTDRLAGPEGGETQYF
TGTGCCAGCACCGACCGGCTAGCGGGCCCGGAGGGCGGGGAGACCCAGTACTTC
>NA|NA|TRBV11-2|TRBJ1-5
CASSSGSSGQPQHF
TGTGCCAGCAGTTCCGGGTCCTCGGGGCAGCCCCAGCATTTT
>NA|NA|TRBV7-2|TRBJ1-2
CASSHRVWGYTF
TGTGCCAGCAGCCACCGGGTCTGGGGCTACACCTTC
>TRBD1|NA|TRBV5-4|TRBJ2-7
CASSHRSSGTVIYEQYF
TGTGCCAGCAGCCACAGGAGCTCCGGGACAGTAATCTACGAGCAGTACTTC
>NA|few|TRBV14|TRBJ1-2
CASSQGTANGYTF
TGTGCCAGCAGCCAAGGGACAGCCAATGGCTACACCTTC
>TRBD1|NA|TRBV9|TRBJ1-1
CASSVATPGQGFPEAFF
TGTGCCAGCAGCGTAGCTACCCCGGGACAGGGTTTCCCTGAAGCTTTCTTT
>TRBD2|NA|TRBV5-1|TRBJ2-3
CASSLGGTSGADTQYF
TGCGCCAGCAGCTTGGGAGGGACTAGCGGGGCGGATACGCAGTATTTT
>NA|NA|TRBV7-9|TRBJ1-2
CASSLGRDPYGYTF
TGTGCCAGCAGCTTAGGCAGGGATCCCTATGGCTACACCTTC
>TRBD1|NA|TRBV6-6|TRBJ1-1
CASSYSRDRGLTEAFF
TGTGCCAGCAGTTACTCCCGGGACAGGGGGCTTACTGAAGCTTTCTTT
>NA|NA|TRBV29-1|TRBJ2-5
CSVEDRTEETQYF
TGCAGCGTTGAAGATAGGACAGAAGAGACCCAGTACTTC
>NA|NA|TRBV19|TRBJ1-2
CMPGPGFTF
TGTATGCCCGGTCCAGGATTCACCTTC
>NA|NA|TRBV21-1|TRBJ1-3
CASRPIRGSGNTIYF
TGTGCCAGCAGGCCCATTAGGGGCTCTGGAAACACCATATATTTT
>TRBD2|NA|TRBV5-4|TRBJ2-7
CASSFPGTSGSYEQYF
TGTGCCAGCAGCTTCCCCGGGACTAGCGGCTCCTACGAGCAGTACTTC
>NA|NA|TRBV29-1|TRBJ2-3
CSVDRGGTDTQYF
TGCAGCGTTGACAGGGGAGGCACAGATACGCAGTATTTT
>NA|NA|TRBV7-2|TRBJ2-3
CASSPTIQLTWDTQYF
TGTGCCAGCAGCCCGACTATCCAACTTACTTGGGATACGCAGTATTTT
>NA|NA|TRBV28|TRBJ1-4
CASSLEGVKKLFF
TGTGCCAGCAGTTTGGAGGGTGTGAAAAAACTGTTTTTT